This T cell receptor (beta chain) was found in a study of CD8 T cells in Susac syndrome. The authors reverse transcribed about 0.5 to 1 ug RNA with random hexamers. TCRdb re-analysed the immunoSEQ multiplex PCR reads in MiXCR, keeping a single row per CDR3 protein. This repertoire shows about 130,000 distinct CDR3 sequences, around 94% found once; its top ten account for around 0.2%. This CDR3 spans 15 amino acids. CDR1 and CDR2 (germline): MDHEN, SYDVKM. The junction had 10 bases not matched to a gene; V was cut back by 8 bases and J by 3 bases. Material for sequencing was CD8+ T cells from PBMCs. The sequence was obtained from a human donor with Susac syndrome. This chain joins TRBV28 and TRBJ2-3; 8 bases line up with TRBD2. The CDR3, as DNA: TGTGCCAGCGACAGTTCGCCTAGCGGGACAGATACGCAGTATTTT. Amino acids: CASDSSPSGTDTQYF.